Below are 18 T cell receptor beta chains sequenced from a single sample in a study of Graves' ophthalmopathy and Graves' hyperthyroidism. RNA served as the template for amplifying TCR beta CDR3 regions. RT-PCR with HTBI primers came first, then second-round multiplex PCR. TCRdb re-called the multiplex PCR reads through MiXCR, storing one row per CDR3 protein. The table includes about 1.2 million distinct CDR3 sequences, about 36% detected once. Sequenced input: peripheral blood or thyroid tissue (not recorded which). These receptors all stem from an adult man with Graves' hyperthyroidism.

There are many counts of this clonotype. The V and J genes are TRBV19 and TRBJ2-5; 8 bases line up with TRBD1. The V gene end was trimmed by 7 bases and the J gene end by 3 bases; junction bases not matched to a gene: 10. This CDR3 spans 15 amino acids. Germline V gene sequence: CDR1 LNHDA, CDR2 SQIVND (reference sequence). This chain's CDR3 is CASTLSRDRKETQYF. CDR3 DNA: TGTGCCAGTACCTTGTCCCGGGACAGGAAAGAGACCCAGTACTTC.

This clonotype was seen more than once but under ten times. The rearrangement joins TRBV19 to TRBJ1-1, with 9 bases aligning to TRBD1. Unmatched junction bases numbered 7, after V lost 6 bases and J lost 5 bases. This CDR3 is built from 14 residues. Germline CDR1 and CDR2: LNHDA and SQIVND (reference sequence). CDR3 in DNA: TGTGCCAGTAGACAACGACAGGGGGATACTGAAGCTTTCTTT. Amino acid sequence: CASRQRQGDTEAFF.

This chain links TRBV3-1 with TRBJ1-6; tentative D call: TRBD1 (6 bases). The germline V and J ends were trimmed by 2 bases and 0 bases, with 8 bases remaining between them. Germline V gene data show CDR1 as LGHDT and CDR2 as YNNKEL (reference sequence). The CDR3 is 16 amino acids. CDR3 loop: CASSQRQDSYNSPLHF. CDR3 nucleotide sequence: TGTGCCAGCAGCCAACGACAGGACTCCTATAATTCACCCCTCCACTTT.

The genes are TRBV15 and TRBJ1-1, with unresolved D. Germline-derived CDR1 and CDR2 are LNHNV and YYDKDF (reference sequence). The V end lost 3 bases, the J end lost 1 base, and 9 bases lay between the germline ends. This CDR3 contains 14 residues. The CDR3 loop reads CATSSLSQNTEAFF. In DNA, the CDR3 is TGTGCCACCAGCAGCTTAAGTCAGAACACTGAAGCTTTCTTT.

In its sample, this clonotype was seen many times. This rearrangement joins TRBV24-1 to TRBJ2-2; 7 bases are a match to TRBD1. With 5 bases clipped from V and 5 bases from J, the junction kept 10 bases outside the gene matches. The germline V gene has CDR1 KGHDR and CDR2 SFDVKD. This CDR3 is built from 16 residues. The CDR3 DNA sequence: TGTGCCACCAGTGGGCGACAGGGTCAAGTAACCGGGGAGCTGTTTTTT. This translates into CATSGRQGQVTGELFF.

This clonotype was recorded at least ten times. The chain has TRBV7-6 and TRBJ2-5, with D uncertain. Deletions cut 3 bases from V and 6 bases from J, with 8 bases between. Germline loops: CDR1 SGHVS, CDR2 FNYEAQ. This CDR3 region has 12 residues. The CDR3 bases are TGTGCCAGCAGCTTGGGAACCCAGACCCAGTACTTC. Its protein is CASSLGTQTQYF. The variable domain in full, completed from reference TRBV7-6 and TRBJ2-5, reads GAGVSQSPRYKVTKRGQDVALRCDPISGHVSLYWYRQALGQGPEFLTYFNYEAQQDKSGLPNDRFSAERPEGSISTLTIQRTEQRDSAMYRCASSLGTQTQYFGPGTRLLVL.

This rearrangement joins TRBV9 to TRBJ2-7, with D hard to call. The CDR3 sequence is 17 residues long. The V end was cut by 4 bases, the J end by 0 bases, with 20 bases between. Germline CDR1 and CDR2: SGDLS and YYNGEE. CDR3 loop: CASSPTSSRVASYEQYF. CDR3 nucleotide sequence: TGTGCCAGCAGCCCAACATCCTCCCGGGTGGCCTCCTACGAGCAGTACTTC. The entire variable domain, with the rest obtained from reference TRBV9 and TRBJ2-7, is as follows: DSGVTQTPKHLITATGQRVTLRCSPRSGDLSVYWYQQSLDQGLQFLIQYYNGEERAKGNILERFSAQQFPDLHSELNLSSLELGDSALYFCASSPTSSRVASYEQYFGPGTRLTVT.

This clonotype was counted at least ten times. The J gene is TRBJ2-7, the V gene TRBV10-3; 9 positions agree with TRBD1. CDR1 and CDR2 from the germline V gene are ENHRY and SYGVKD. The trim removed 11 bases at V and 3 bases at J, leaving 11 bases unmatched. The CDR3 is made up of 14 amino acids. The CDR3, as DNA: TGTGCCGCATCAACCGGGACAGGGAACTACGAGCAGTACTTC. Protein sequence: CAASTGTGNYEQYF.

There are many counts of this clonotype. The chain uses TRBV3-1 and TRBJ2-5, with a possible D match to TRBD1 (6 bases). Germline V gives CDR1 LGHDT, CDR2 YNNKEL (reference sequence). V shed 1 base and J shed 5 bases, with 14 bases lying between them. CDR3 length: 15 residues. Here the CDR3 reads CASSQAVSQGETQYF. The CDR3 region has the DNA TGTGCCAGCAGCCAAGCGGTTAGCCAGGGGGAGACCCAGTACTTC.

This clonotype was counted a single time. This chain joins TRBV5-6 and TRBJ1-5, with 10 nucleotides matching TRBD1. The CDR3 contains 20 residues. Germline V lookup: CDR1 SGHDT, CDR2 YYEEEE. V trimming: 5 bases; J trimming: 1 base; junction bases outside the gene matches: 18. The CDR3 nucleotides are TGTGCCAGCAGTCCCTATCCGGGACAGGGGAGTTTTTACAGCAATCAGCCCCAGCATTTT. It yields the protein CASSPYPGQGSFYSNQPQHF.

The chain carries TRBV6-6 and TRBJ1-6; 9 nucleotides line up with TRBD1. CDR3 length: 17 residues. V trimming: 7 bases; J trimming: 6 bases; junction bases outside the gene matches: 13. Germline loops: CDR1 MNHNY, CDR2 SVGAGI (reference sequence). CDR3 residues: CASTRSGTGSLNSPLHF. The DNA of the CDR3 is TGTGCCAGCACCCGATCCGGGACAGGGAGCCTTAATTCACCCCTCCACTTT.

Note on this clonotype: A much larger clonotype is one base distant, so this may be a read error. This rearrangement joins TRBV20-1 to TRBJ2-7, with 8 positions matching TRBD2. V lost 5 bases and J lost 4; bases outside the gene matches: 7. Germline CDR1 and CDR2: DFQATT and SNEGSKA (reference sequence). The CDR3 is 13 amino acids. CDR3 bases: TGCAGTGCTCAATCCAGCGGGGGTTACGAGCAGTACTTC. Its translation is CSAQSSGGYEQYF.

With regard to this clonotype: No conserved phenylalanine or tryptophan is present at the end of the CDR3, so a read error is the likely explanation. Because the CDR3's place on the DNA is in doubt, the DNA is left out and the CDR3 is given as listed by TCRdb. This chain connects TRBV10-3 to TRBJ1-6; the D call TRBD1 from the table was never checked on the DNA. The CDR3 is 8 residues long, ends included. Germline V CDR1 and CDR2: ENHRY, SYGVKD. The CDR3: CAISGHTY.

In this sample, this clonotype turned up a few times. Possible read error: a much larger clone is one base away. The chain employs TRBV5-1 and TRBJ2-7; D remains ambiguous. The V and J ends lost 4 bases and 5 bases respectively, with 13 bases between them. CDR1 SGHRS and CDR2 YFSETQ come from the germline V gene. This CDR3 is built from 13 residues. In nucleotides, the CDR3 is TGCGCCAGCAGCGGGCAGCCCCACCACGAGCAGTACTTC. Encoded protein: CASSGQPHHEQYF.

This clonotype was detected ten times or more. The chain employs TRBV6-5 and TRBJ1-2; D is ambiguous. This CDR3 contains 13 residues. V was cut by 0 bases and J by 8 bases, with 10 bases left in between. Looked up from germline, CDR1 is MNHEY and CDR2 is SVGAGI. The CDR3 DNA reads TGTGCCAGCAGTTACTCGCAGGCCTCGGGCTACACCTTC. This gives the protein CASSYSQASGYTF.

In this sample, this clonotype turned up once. This may be a read error: a much more frequent sequence differs by one nucleotide. The chain is built from TRBV7-4 and TRBJ2-6; 9 nucleotides align to TRBD1. CDR3 length: 17 residues. Germline lookup yields CDR1 SGHVT and CDR2 SQSDAQ. CDR3 sequence: CASSSDRGSSGANALTF. The DNA for the CDR3 is TGTGCCAGCAGCTCGGACAGGGGTAGCTCTGGGGCCAACGCCCTGACTTTC.

The sample holds many counts of this clonotype. V and J are TRBV24-1 and TRBJ2-7, with D unclear. CDR1 and CDR2 (germline): KGHDR, SFDVKD. Deletions cut 1 base from V and 5 bases from J, with 2 bases between. CDR3 length equals 11 residues. The CDR3, as DNA: TGTGCCACCAGTGATTTCCACGAGCAGTACTTC. Translating gives CATSDFHEQYF.

There are a few counts of this clonotype. Written as DNA, the CDR3 is TGTGCCAGCAGCTTAAGGGGACAGGGGATCGGGGAGCTGTTTTTT. As protein: CASSLRGQGIGELFF. The chain joins TRBV7-3 to TRBJ2-2; 10 bases are shared with TRBD1. After removal of 1 base from V and 7 bases from J, the junction contained 3 bases not matched to a gene. Per germline, CDR1 SGHTA and CDR2 FQGTGA. This CDR3 is 15 amino acids long.